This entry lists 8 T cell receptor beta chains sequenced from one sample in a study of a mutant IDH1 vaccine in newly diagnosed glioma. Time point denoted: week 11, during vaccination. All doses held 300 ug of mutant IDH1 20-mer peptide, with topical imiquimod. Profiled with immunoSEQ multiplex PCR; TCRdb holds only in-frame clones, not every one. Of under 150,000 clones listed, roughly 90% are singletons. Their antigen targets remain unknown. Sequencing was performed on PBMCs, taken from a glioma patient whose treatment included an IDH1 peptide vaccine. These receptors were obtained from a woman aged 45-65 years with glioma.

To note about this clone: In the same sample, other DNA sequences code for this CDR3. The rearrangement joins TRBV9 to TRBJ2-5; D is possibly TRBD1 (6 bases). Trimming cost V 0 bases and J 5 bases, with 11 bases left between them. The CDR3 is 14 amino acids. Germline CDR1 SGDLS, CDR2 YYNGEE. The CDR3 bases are TGTGCCAGCAGCGTAGGAGGGGGTCGGGAGACCCAGTACTTC. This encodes CASSVGGGRETQYF.

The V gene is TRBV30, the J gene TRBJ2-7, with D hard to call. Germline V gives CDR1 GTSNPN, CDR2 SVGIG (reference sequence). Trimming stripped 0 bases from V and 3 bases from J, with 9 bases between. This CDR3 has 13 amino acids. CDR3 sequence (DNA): TGTGCCTGGAGTGTACTCTTCCGCTACGAGCAGTACTTC. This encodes CAWSVLFRYEQYF.

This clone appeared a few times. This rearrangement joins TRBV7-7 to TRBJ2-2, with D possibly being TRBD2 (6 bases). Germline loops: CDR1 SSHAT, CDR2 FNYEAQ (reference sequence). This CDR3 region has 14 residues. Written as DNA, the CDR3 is TGTGCTACCCGGGGGATTGCGAACACCGGGGAGCTGTTTTTT. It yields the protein CATRGIANTGELFF.

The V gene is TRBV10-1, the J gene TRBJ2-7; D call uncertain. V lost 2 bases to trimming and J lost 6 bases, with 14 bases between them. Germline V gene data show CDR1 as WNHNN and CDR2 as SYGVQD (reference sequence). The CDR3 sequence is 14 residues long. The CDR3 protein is CASSEGDSLSEQYF. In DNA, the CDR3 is TGCGCCAGCAGTGAGGGTGACTCTCTAAGCGAGCAGTACTTC.

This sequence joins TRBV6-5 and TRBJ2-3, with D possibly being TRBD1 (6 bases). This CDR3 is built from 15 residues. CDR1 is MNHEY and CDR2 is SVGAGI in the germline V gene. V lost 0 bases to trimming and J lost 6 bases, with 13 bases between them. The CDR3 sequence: CASSYSGARSDTQYF. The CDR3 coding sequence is TGTGCCAGCAGTTACTCGGGGGCCCGGTCGGATACGCAGTATTTT.

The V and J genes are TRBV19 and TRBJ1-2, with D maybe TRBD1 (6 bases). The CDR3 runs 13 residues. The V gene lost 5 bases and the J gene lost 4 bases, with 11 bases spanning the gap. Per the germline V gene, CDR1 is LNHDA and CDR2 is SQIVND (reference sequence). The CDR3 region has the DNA TGTGCCAGTAGTTATCAGGGGATCTATGGCTACACCTTC. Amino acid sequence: CASSYQGIYGYTF.

The CDR3 bases are TGTGCCAGCAGCTTAGGCACGACTAGCCCAGATACGCAGTATTTT. As protein: CASSLGTTSPDTQYF. The chain has TRBV11-2 and TRBJ2-3, with 7 bases matching TRBD2. Germline values: CDR1 SGHAT, CDR2 FQNNGV. V dropped 1 base and J dropped 4; count of bases not matched to a gene: 5. CDR3 length: 15 residues.

The CDR3 nucleotides are TGTGCCAGCAGCGAGGAGAGCGGGAGGGCCAATGAGCAGTTCTTC. The encoded protein is CASSEESGRANEQFF. This rearrangement joins TRBV9 to TRBJ2-1; TRBD2 agrees at 10 bases. The trim removed 3 bases at V and 6 bases at J, leaving 6 bases unmatched. CDR3 length: 15 amino acids. CDR1 is SGDLS and CDR2 is YYNGEE in the germline V gene.